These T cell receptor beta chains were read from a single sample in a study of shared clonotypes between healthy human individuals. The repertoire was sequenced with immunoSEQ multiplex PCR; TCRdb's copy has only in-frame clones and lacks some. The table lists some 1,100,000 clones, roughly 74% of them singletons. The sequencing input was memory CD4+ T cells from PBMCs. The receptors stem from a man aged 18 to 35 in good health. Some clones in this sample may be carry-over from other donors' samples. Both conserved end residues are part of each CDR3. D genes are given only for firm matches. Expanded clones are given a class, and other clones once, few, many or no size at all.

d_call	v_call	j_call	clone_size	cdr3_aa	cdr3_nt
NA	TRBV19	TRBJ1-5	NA	CASIHRKCQPQHF	TGTGCCAGTATCCACAGAAAGTGTCAGCCCCAGCATTTT
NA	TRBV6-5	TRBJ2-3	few	CASSPHRGTDTQYF	TGTGCCAGCAGTCCCCACAGGGGCACAGATACGCAGTATTTT
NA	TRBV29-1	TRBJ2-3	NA	CSVEDLADTQYF	TGCAGCGTTGAAGATCTGGCAGATACGCAGTATTTT
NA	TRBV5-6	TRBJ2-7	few	CASSPGRTYEQYF	TGTGCCAGCAGCCCAGGACGCACCTACGAGCAGTACTTC
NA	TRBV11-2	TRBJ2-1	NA	CASSGESTRMDEQFF	TGTGCCAGCAGCGGGGAATCGACTAGGATGGATGAGCAGTTCTTC
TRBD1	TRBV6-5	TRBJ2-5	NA	CASSFTGGPQETQYF	TGTGCCAGCAGTTTCACAGGGGGCCCACAAGAGACCCAGTACTTC
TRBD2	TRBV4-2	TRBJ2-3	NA	CASSYRLAGARTDTQYF	TGTGCCAGCAGTTATAGACTAGCGGGAGCCCGCACAGATACGCAGTATTTT
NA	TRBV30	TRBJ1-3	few	CAWSPGNSGNTIYF	TGTGCCTGGAGTCCAGGGAACTCTGGAAACACCATATATTTT
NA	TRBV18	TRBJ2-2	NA	CASSPQGSTGELFF	TGTGCCAGCTCACCTCAGGGGAGTACCGGGGAGCTGTTTTTT
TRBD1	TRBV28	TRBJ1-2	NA	CASSGVRTGKRGYTF	TGTGCCAGCAGTGGGGTTCGGACAGGGAAGCGAGGCTACACCTTC
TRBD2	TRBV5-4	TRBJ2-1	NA	CASSSATSGNNEQFF	TGTGCCAGCAGCTCTGCGACTAGCGGCAACAATGAGCAGTTCTTC
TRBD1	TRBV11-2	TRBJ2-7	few	CASSTRQGRPEQYF	TGTGCCAGCAGCACAAGACAGGGGCGCCCCGAGCAGTACTTC
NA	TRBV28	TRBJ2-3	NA	CASSLLGGNPDTQYF	TGTGCCAGCAGTTTATTGGGCGGGAACCCAGATACGCAGTATTTT
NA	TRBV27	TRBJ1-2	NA	CASRGRIDGYTF	TGTGCCAGCAGGGGAAGGATCGATGGCTACACCTTC
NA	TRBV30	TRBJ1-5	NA	CAWSGPGTGNQPQHF	TGTGCCTGGAGTGGACCGGGGACGGGGAATCAGCCCCAGCATTTT
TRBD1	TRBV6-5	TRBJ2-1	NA	CASAMKGATEQFF	TGTGCCAGCGCCATGAAGGGGGCAACTGAGCAGTTCTTC
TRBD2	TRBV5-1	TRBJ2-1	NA	CASSGAGAYNEQFF	TGCGCCAGCAGCGGGGCGGGAGCTTACAATGAGCAGTTCTTC
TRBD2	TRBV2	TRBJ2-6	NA	CASSSGLAASGANVLTF	TGTGCCAGCAGTTCGGGACTAGCGGCCTCTGGGGCCAACGTCCTGACTTTC
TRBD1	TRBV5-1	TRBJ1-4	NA	CASSWGQQELNEKLFF	TGCGCCAGCAGCTGGGGACAGCAAGAGCTTAATGAAAAACTGTTTTTT
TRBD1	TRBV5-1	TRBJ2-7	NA	CASSFFSLQGTLSVTYEQYF	TGCGCCAGCAGCTTTTTTTCTTTACAGGGGACCCTTAGCGTGACCTACGAGCAGTACTTC
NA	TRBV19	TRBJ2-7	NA	CASSIGSSYEQYF	TGTGCCAGTAGTATAGGCAGTTCCTACGAGCAGTACTTC
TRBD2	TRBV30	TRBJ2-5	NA	CAWSPLAGVLETQYF	TGTGCCTGGAGTCCGCTAGCGGGAGTTTTGGAGACCCAGTACTTC
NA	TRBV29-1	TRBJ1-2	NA	CSVEDSGRDGYTF	TGCAGCGTTGAAGATTCAGGGAGGGATGGCTACACCTTC
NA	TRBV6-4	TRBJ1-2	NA	CASSEKRGDLFSDYTF	TGTGCCAGCAGTGAAAAAAGAGGGGACCTATTCAGCGACTACACCTTC
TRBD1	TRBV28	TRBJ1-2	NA	CASSHRDRVYGYTF	TGTGCCAGCAGTCATAGGGACAGGGTATATGGCTACACCTTC
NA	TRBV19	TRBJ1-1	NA	CASSIGAGEAFF	TGTGCCAGTAGTATAGGGGCTGGTGAAGCTTTCTTT
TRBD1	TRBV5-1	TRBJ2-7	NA	CASSLTGQGFDEQYF	TGCGCCAGCAGCTTGACCGGACAGGGCTTCGACGAGCAGTACTTC
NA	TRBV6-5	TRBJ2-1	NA	CASSGGPNDEQFF	TGTGCCAGCAGCGGGGGGCCGAACGATGAGCAGTTCTTC
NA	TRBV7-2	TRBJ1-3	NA	CASSLETASGNTIYF	TGTGCCAGCAGCTTAGAGACAGCCTCTGGAAACACCATATATTTT
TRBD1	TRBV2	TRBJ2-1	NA	CASMGQTSYNEQFF	TGTGCCAGCATGGGACAGACCTCCTACAATGAGCAGTTCTTC
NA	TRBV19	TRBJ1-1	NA	CASAGTRNTEAFF	TGTGCCAGTGCCGGGACAAGGAACACTGAAGCTTTCTTT
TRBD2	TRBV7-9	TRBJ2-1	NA	CASSSSRGGRSSYNEQFF	TGTGCCAGCAGCTCCTCCCGGGGGGGGAGGAGCTCCTACAATGAGCAGTTCTTC
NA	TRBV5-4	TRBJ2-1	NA	CASSFRGEHNEQFF	TGTGCCAGCAGCTTTCGCGGAGAGCACAATGAGCAGTTCTTC
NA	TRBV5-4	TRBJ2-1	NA	CASSLDEGGPYNEQFF	TGTGCCAGCAGCTTGGATGAGGGAGGACCCTACAATGAGCAGTTCTTC
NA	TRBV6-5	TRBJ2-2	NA	CASSRTKGELFF	TGTGCCAGCTCTAGGACGAAAGGGGAGCTGTTTTTT
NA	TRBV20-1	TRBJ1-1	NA	CSAGRNTEAFF	TGCAGTGCAGGAAGGAACACTGAAGCTTTCTTT
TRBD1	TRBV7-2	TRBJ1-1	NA	CASGWAGGTEAFF	TGTGCCAGCGGCTGGGCAGGGGGCACTGAAGCTTTCTTT
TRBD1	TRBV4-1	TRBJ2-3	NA	CASSQTGYRGTDTQYF	TGCGCCAGCAGCCAGACAGGGTATCGGGGCACAGATACGCAGTATTTT
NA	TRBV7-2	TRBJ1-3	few	CASTNVGALGNTIYF	TGTGCCAGCACCAACGTCGGAGCTCTTGGAAACACCATATATTTT
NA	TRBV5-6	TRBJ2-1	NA	CASSSGPHNEQFF	TGTGCCAGCAGCTCTGGGCCCCACAATGAGCAGTTCTTC